The 26 T cell receptor beta chains listed next were all sequenced from one sample in a study of chemoradiotherapy in HPV16-positive cancers. Data came from immunoSEQ multiplex PCR; TCRdb stores just in-frame clones and leaves some out. This sample has about 12,000 clones, with around 80% found just once. This specimen was taken from a patient who underwent chemoradiotherapy. The receptors shown here come from a human donor with HPV-associated anogenital cancer.

The chain links TRBV6-5 to TRBJ2-1; maybe TRBD2 (6 bases). CDR3 length: 14 residues. Trimming cost V 4 bases and J 7 bases, with 14 bases left between them. CDR1 MNHEY and CDR2 SVGAGI come from the germline V gene. This CDR3 reads CASSFRAGLNEQFF. The CDR3 DNA is TGTGCCAGCAGTTTTAGGGCGGGGTTGAATGAGCAGTTCTTC.

The chain recombines TRBV28 with TRBJ1-1, with D uncertain. Germline CDR1 is MDHEN and CDR2 is SYDVKM. There are 12 residues in the CDR3. Trimming removed 5 bases at V and 11 bases at J, with 15 bases between. As DNA, the CDR3 is TGTGCCAGCAGTCTAATGAGGGTGGTGGCTTTCTTT. Translation gives CASSLMRVVAFF.

On this clone itself: At the DNA level, this CDR3 is encoded by other sequences in the same sample as well. CDR3 loop: CASSLDTQPQHF. In DNA form, the CDR3 reads TGTGCCAGCAGCCTTGACACTCAGCCCCAGCATTTT. J is TRBJ1-5 and V is TRBV7-2; D remains ambiguous. The CDR3 has 12 residues. V was cut by 5 bases and J by 6 bases, with 8 bases left in between. The germline V gene has CDR1 SGHTA and CDR2 FQGNSA.

This chain links TRBV6-1 with TRBJ2-7; 8 nucleotides agree with TRBD2. This CDR3 contains 14 residues. J gave up 0 bases and V 5 bases, and 3 bases lay outside the gene matches. In germline, CDR1 is MNHNS, CDR2 SASEGT. CDR3 sequence: CASSLAGPSYEQYF. Written as DNA, the CDR3 is TGTGCCAGCAGTCTAGCGGGTCCCTCCTACGAGCAGTACTTC.

This chain links TRBV5-5 with TRBJ1-5; the D gene is possibly TRBD1 (5 bases). CDR3 size: 15 residues. Germline values: CDR1 SGHKS, CDR2 YYEKEE (reference sequence). V lost 0 bases and J lost 3, with 10 bases in between. Here the CDR3 reads CASSLATVYNQPQHF. CDR3 nucleotides: TGTGCCAGCAGCTTGGCGACAGTATACAATCAGCCCCAGCATTTT.

The gene calls are TRBV2 and TRBJ1-1; 7 positions agree with TRBD1. The V and J ends lost 7 bases and 8 bases, in that order; junction bases with no gene match: 10. The CDR3 extends over 13 amino acids. CDR1 and CDR2 from the germline V gene are SNHLY and FYNNEI. The chain's CDR3 is CASKGEDRAEAFF. For the CDR3, the DNA is TGTGCCAGCAAGGGGGAAGACAGGGCGGAAGCTTTCTTT.

V usage is TRBV30 and J usage is TRBJ1-2; 11 nucleotides match TRBD1. The germline gives CDR1 GTSNPN, CDR2 SVGIG (reference sequence). The CDR3 covers 16 residues. With 0 bases clipped from V and 4 bases from J, the junction kept 7 bases outside the gene matches. CDR3 region: CAWSVLRTGGIYGYTF. CDR3 nucleotides: TGTGCCTGGAGTGTTCTAAGGACAGGGGGCATCTATGGCTACACCTTC.

The chain couples TRBV4-3 to TRBJ1-1; TRBD1 is a possible D gene (5 bases). The length of the CDR3 is 16 residues. Germline CDR1 and CDR2: LGHNA and YSLEER. V was clipped by 0 bases and J by 3 bases, with 14 bases between them. This CDR3 reads CASSQETTIGDTEAFF. The CDR3 coding sequence is TGCGCCAGCAGCCAAGAGACGACAATAGGGGACACTGAAGCTTTCTTT.

J is TRBJ2-3 and V is TRBV7-6; 13 bases match TRBD2. The CDR3 loop spans 16 amino acids. Unmatched junction bases numbered 5, after V lost 1 base and J lost 7 bases. CDR1 SGHVS and CDR2 FNYEAQ come from the germline V gene. CDR3 protein: CASSLELAGGRNTQYF. As DNA, the CDR3 is TGTGCCAGCAGCTTAGAACTAGCGGGGGGGCGAAATACGCAGTATTTT.

The chain is built from TRBV19 and TRBJ1-1, with 8 bases fitting TRBD1. This CDR3 spans 15 amino acids. The junction had 10 bases not matched to a gene; V was cut back by 4 bases and J by 6 bases. Germline values: CDR1 LNHDA, CDR2 SQIVND (reference sequence). CDR3 nucleotides: TGTGCCAGTAGTACCTTGGGGCGGACAGGGCCTGAAGCTTTCTTT. It encodes CASSTLGRTGPEAFF.

V gene TRBV18 combines with J gene TRBJ1-2; D is unclear. Germline CDR1 KGHSH, CDR2 LQKENI. Trimming removed 2 bases from V and 2 bases from J, with 9 bases in between. CDR3 length: 14 residues. CDR3 in DNA: TGTGCCAGCTCACCAGAGAGGCAAAACTATGGCTACACCTTC. It translates to CASSPERQNYGYTF.

The chain carries TRBV5-5 and TRBJ1-1; tentatively, D is TRBD1 (5 bases). V lost 1 base to trimming and J lost 7 bases, with 14 bases between them. Germline V gene data show CDR1 as SGHKS and CDR2 as YYEKEE (reference sequence). This CDR3 is built from 14 residues. The CDR3 bases are TGTGCCAGCAGCTTGCAGGGCGTGGGGGTTGAAGCTTTCTTT. It encodes CASSLQGVGVEAFF.

The CDR3 DNA reads as TGCGCCAGCAGTGCCGCCGGGGGGTGGTCCTATAATTCACCCCTCCACTTT. Translated, it gives CASSAAGGWSYNSPLHF. The chain couples TRBV10-1 to TRBJ1-6, with a possible D match to TRBD1 (5 bases). The CDR3 contains 17 residues. The V gene lost 4 bases and the J gene lost 1 base, with 14 bases spanning the gap. CDR1 and CDR2 from the germline V gene are WNHNN and SYGVQD (reference sequence).

This clone was observed a handful of times. The genes are TRBV7-9 and TRBJ2-1; tentative D call: TRBD2 (5 bases). CDR3 length: 12 amino acids. The germline gives CDR1 SEHNR, CDR2 FQNEAQ (reference sequence). The germline V and J ends were trimmed by 5 bases and 7 bases, with 9 bases remaining between them. The CDR3 loop reads CASSQDWNEQFF. The CDR3 bases are TGTGCCAGCAGCCAGGACTGGAATGAGCAGTTCTTC.

This clone came up a few times. This chain uses TRBV14 with TRBJ1-6; D remains unclear. Looked up from germline, CDR1 is SGHDN and CDR2 is FVKESK. This CDR3 contains 13 residues. Trimming shortened V by 1 base and J by 9 bases, and 7 bases separated the two germline ends. In nucleotides, the CDR3 is TGTGCCAGCAGCCAAGTTTACCCTTCACCCCTCCACTTT. Its translation: CASSQVYPSPLHF.

The chain is built from TRBV27 and TRBJ1-6, with D perhaps matching TRBD1 (5 bases). The CDR3 is 16 residues long. The germline gives CDR1 MNHEY, CDR2 SMNVEV (reference sequence). V gave up 7 bases and J gave up 3 bases, with 16 bases separating them. CDR3 loop: CASKGPGGDYNSPLHF. The CDR3 nucleotides read TGTGCCAGCAAGGGCCCTGGGGGGGACTATAATTCACCCCTCCACTTT.

This sequence joins TRBV28 and TRBJ2-5; D is tentatively TRBD1 or TRBD2 (5 bases each). V lost 9 bases and J lost 3, with 11 bases in between. This CDR3 spans 12 amino acids. Germline assignment: CDR1 MDHEN and CDR2 SYDVKM. The CDR3 loop reads CASSGTEETQYF. DNA of the CDR3: TGTGCCAGTTCCGGGACGGAAGAGACCCAGTACTTC.

This clone appeared once. This chain links TRBV10-3 with TRBJ2-1, with 14 bases matching TRBD2. CDR3 size: 15 residues. Germline assignment: CDR1 ENHRY and CDR2 SYGVKD. Losses at the gene ends were 8 bases for V and 6 bases for J; bases not matched to a gene: 6. CDR3 amino acids: CAIGTSGGWFNEQFF. The CDR3 DNA is TGTGCCATCGGGACTAGCGGGGGTTGGTTCAATGAGCAGTTCTTC.

The chain couples TRBV5-8 to TRBJ1-1, with 7 bases that match TRBD1. The CDR3 extends over 15 amino acids. The trim removed 3 bases at V and 4 bases at J, leaving 9 bases unmatched. CDR1 is SGHTS, CDR2 YDEGEE, per germline. The CDR3 is CASSYRQGGGTEAFF. In DNA, the CDR3 is TGTGCCAGCAGCTACCGACAGGGTGGAGGCACTGAAGCTTTCTTT.

This sequence joins TRBV6-1 and TRBJ1-4; the D gene is possibly TRBD1 (6 bases). Germline values: CDR1 MNHNS, CDR2 SASEGT. V lost 4 bases and J lost 0, with 12 bases in between. The CDR3 is 16 residues long. CDR3 nucleotide sequence: TGTGCCAGCAGTGTGCGTCAGGGGTCAACTAATGAAAAACTGTTTTTT. Translated, it gives CASSVRQGSTNEKLFF.

V gene TRBV5-1 combines with J gene TRBJ2-1; no definite D call. CDR3 size: 15 residues. Trimming cost V 3 bases and J 7 bases, with 17 bases left between them. CDR1 and CDR2 (germline): SGHRS, YFSETQ. The CDR3 DNA reads as TGCGCCAGCAGCTCCTCCTGGGAAGGTAAAAATGAGCAGTTCTTC. It translates to CASSSSWEGKNEQFF.

The chain has TRBV5-1 and TRBJ2-3; D is uncertain. The germline CDR1 and CDR2 sequences are SGHRS and YFSETQ. With 1 base removed from V and 4 bases from J, the gap between germline ends came to 10 bases. The CDR3 runs 14 residues. In DNA, the CDR3 is TGCGCCAGCAGCTTGCTGGCCGTCCCAGATACGCAGTATTTT. Its protein is CASSLLAVPDTQYF.

This clone was seen a single time. CDR3 residues: CASSVSSISYNEQFF. CDR3 coding DNA: TGTGCCAGCAGCGTTTCCTCCATCTCCTACAATGAGCAGTTCTTC. The J gene is TRBJ2-1, the V gene TRBV9; D call uncertain. Germline CDR1 and CDR2: SGDLS and YYNGEE. V gave up 2 bases and J gave up 0 bases, with 9 bases separating them. This CDR3 has 15 residues.

The V and J genes are TRBV19 and TRBJ2-7, with D perhaps matching TRBD1 or TRBD2 (5 bases each). V was pared by 3 bases and J by 3 bases, with 15 bases between. CDR1 is LNHDA and CDR2 is SQIVND in the germline V gene (reference sequence). CDR3 length: 15 residues. The CDR3 reads CASSMGVQAGYEQYF. Written as DNA, the CDR3 is TGTGCCAGTAGTATGGGGGTACAGGCAGGCTACGAGCAGTACTTC. Drawing the rest from reference TRBV19 and TRBJ2-7, the complete variable domain is DGGITQSPKYLFRKEGQNVTLSCEQNLNHDAMYWYRQDPGQGLRLIYYSQIVNDFQKGDIAEGYSVSREKKESFPLTVTSAQKNPTAFYLCASSMGVQAGYEQYFGPGTRLTVT.

The CDR3 sequence: CASSQDDLGGYTF. The CDR3 region has the DNA TGTGCCAGCAGCCAAGACGACTTAGGAGGCTACACCTTC. J is TRBJ1-2 and V is TRBV14; unclear D gene. Germline CDR1 is SGHDN and CDR2 is FVKESK. There are 13 residues in the CDR3. Trimming removed 0 bases from V and 8 bases from J, with 10 bases in between.

The V call is TRBV4-2, the J call TRBJ1-3; D perhaps matches TRBD1 (6 bases). The CDR3 consists of 14 residues. Germline V gene data show CDR1 as LGHNA and CDR2 as YNFKEQ. The V end lost 11 bases, the J end lost 0 bases, and 14 bases lay between the germline ends. The CDR3 protein is CAASRGGSGNTIYF. DNA for the CDR3: TGTGCCGCCTCCAGGGGAGGCTCTGGAAACACCATATATTTT.